This is a list of T cell receptor beta chains from one sample in a study of T cell responses to AZD1222 COVID-19 vaccine. Clones were read by immunoSEQ multiplex PCR, and TCRdb kept only the in-frame ones, dropping some. The sample carries fewer than 65,000 clones, about 90% recorded once. Sequencing was performed on peripheral blood, taken 28 days after the second AZD1222 dose. All receptors come from an adult who received the AZD1222 COVID-19 vaccine. Both conserved end residues are part of each CDR3. Each record gives: V gene, J gene, D gene, clone size, CDR3 DNA, CDR3 protein. D genes are given only for firm matches. Size is stated for part of the rows, as once, few or many counts, or as a class when the clone is expanded.

V: TRBV6-5; J: TRBJ2-1; D: .; size: .; DNA: TGTGCCAGCAGTTACTCGGGGAGTGAGCAGTTCTTC; CDR3: CASSYSGSEQFF
V: TRBV11-2; J: TRBJ2-1; D: .; size: .; DNA: TGTGCCAGCAGGCACTTTGGGCGCTCCTACAATGAGCAGTTCTTC; CDR3: CASRHFGRSYNEQFF
V: TRBV6-4; J: TRBJ2-5; D: .; size: .; DNA: TGTGCCAGCAGTGAACTAACGACCGAGACCCAGTACTTC; CDR3: CASSELTTETQYF
V: TRBV9; J: TRBJ2-5; D: TRBD2; size: once; DNA: TGTGCCAGCAGCGTGGGAGGGACTAGCGGGACCCCAAAAGAGACCCAGTACTTC; CDR3: CASSVGGTSGTPKETQYF
V: TRBV19; J: TRBJ1-3; D: .; size: .; DNA: TGTGCCAGTAGTATAACTCCCAGGGGCTCTGGAAACACCATATATTTT; CDR3: CASSITPRGSGNTIYF
V: TRBV6-5; J: TRBJ1-2; D: .; size: .; DNA: TGTGCCAGCCTTGGGGGGGATGAGAATGGCTACACCTTC; CDR3: CASLGGDENGYTF
V: TRBV30; J: TRBJ2-2; D: .; size: once; DNA: TGTGCCTGGAGTGTGAATGGGCCTTTAAACACCGGGGAGCTGTTTTTT; CDR3: CAWSVNGPLNTGELFF
V: TRBV5-4; J: TRBJ1-1; D: .; size: .; DNA: TGTGCCAGCAGCTTGGAAAGGGGCTGGGACACTGAAGCTTTCTTT; CDR3: CASSLERGWDTEAFF
V: TRBV14; J: TRBJ2-7; D: .; size: once; DNA: TGTGCCAGCAGCCAAGAAGCCCCCCCGGGGAGGCAGTACTTC; CDR3: CASSQEAPPGRQYF
V: TRBV6-5; J: TRBJ2-4; D: .; size: .; DNA: TGTGCCACCCGGACGCGAGGAGGCAAAAACATTCAGTACTTC; CDR3: CATRTRGGKNIQYF